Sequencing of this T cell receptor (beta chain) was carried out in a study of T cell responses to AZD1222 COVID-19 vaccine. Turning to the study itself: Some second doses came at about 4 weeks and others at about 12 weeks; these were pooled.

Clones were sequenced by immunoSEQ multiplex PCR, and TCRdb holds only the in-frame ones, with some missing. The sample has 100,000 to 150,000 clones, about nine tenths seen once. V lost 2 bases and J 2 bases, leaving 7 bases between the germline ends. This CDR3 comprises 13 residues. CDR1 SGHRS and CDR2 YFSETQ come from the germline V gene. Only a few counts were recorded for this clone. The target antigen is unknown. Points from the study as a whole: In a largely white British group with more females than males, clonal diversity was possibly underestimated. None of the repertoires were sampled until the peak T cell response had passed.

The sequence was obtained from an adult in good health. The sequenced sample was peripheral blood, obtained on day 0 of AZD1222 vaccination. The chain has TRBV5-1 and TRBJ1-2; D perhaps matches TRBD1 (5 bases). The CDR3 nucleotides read TGCGCCAGCAGCTTAGCAGGGAACTATGGCTACACCTTC. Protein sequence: CASSLAGNYGYTF. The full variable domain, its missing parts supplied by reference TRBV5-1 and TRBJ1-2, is KAGVTQTPRYLIKTRGQQVTLSCSPISGHRSVSWYQQTPGQGLQFLFEYFSETQRNKGNFPGRFSGRQFSNSRSEMNVSTLELGDSALYLCASSLAGNYGYTFGSGTRLTVV.